The rows below give T cell receptor beta chains drawn from one sample of a study of T cells in Graves' hyperthyroidism and ophthalmopathy. TCRdb re-derived calls from the multiplex PCR reads in MiXCR, one entry per CDR3 protein. The sample shows 340,000 or so distinct CDR3 sequences, approximately 22% of them seen only once. The sequencing sample was made of blood. The source is a woman aged 45-59 years with Graves' hyperthyroidism. Each CDR3 is given with its conserved first and last residue. The D gene is left open where the match is weak. Rows give clone size only sometimes, using once, few, many, or a class for an expanded clone.

>TRBV20-1|.|TRBJ2-3|.|13
TGCAGTGAGAGACAGAGTAGCACAGATACGCAGTATTTT
CSERQSSTDTQYF
>TRBV6-1|.|TRBJ2-1|many|12
TGTGCCAGCAGTGAAGCAAGGCTTGAGCAGTTCTTC
CASSEARLEQFF
>TRBV28|.|TRBJ2-7|many|12
TGTGCCAGCAGTCTTGTAGGGGGCGAGCAGTACTTC
CASSLVGGEQYF
>TRBV5-1|TRBD1|TRBJ1-1|.|17
TGCGCCAGCAGCTTGGCCGGGGGCAGGGGGTGGGACACTGAAGCTTTCTTT
CASSLAGGRGWDTEAFF
>TRBV7-2|.|TRBJ1-5|many|13
TGTGCCAGCAGCTTAAGGGGAAATCAGCCCCAGCATTTT
CASSLRGNQPQHF
>TRBV5-6|.|TRBJ1-1|.|12
TGTGCCAGCAGCCAGGGATTAGGAGAAGCTTTCTTT
CASSQGLGEAFF
>TRBV18|.|TRBJ1-5|.|16
TGTGCCAGCTCTCCCGGTCCCCCTGGGGGCAATCAGCCCCAGCATTTT
CASSPGPPGGNQPQHF
>TRBV28|TRBD1|TRBJ2-2|many|14
TGTGCCAGCAGGTCGACAGGGGGCGGCGGGGAGCTGTTTTTT
CASRSTGGGGELFF
>TRBV3-1|.|TRBJ2-5|many|13
TGTGCCAGCAGCTCAGGACAGCAAGAGACCCAGTACTTC
CASSSGQQETQYF
>TRBV7-7|.|TRBJ2-7|few|14
TGTGCTAGCAGCCCTAGACACGGCTCCTACGAGCAGTACTTC
CASSPRHGSYEQYF
>TRBV20-1|TRBD1|TRBJ1-1|few|13
TGCAGCGCAGAACAGGGGGGACGGACTGAAGCTTTCTTT
CSAEQGGRTEAFF
>TRBV12-3/TRBV12-4|.|TRBJ1-2|many|14
TGTGCCAGCAGTCCCTCCGGGCCTGTGTATGGCTACACCTTC
CASSPSGPVYGYTF
>TRBV2|.|TRBJ1-1|few|14
TGTGCCAGCAGTAGAAAACATATGAACACTGAAGCTTTCTTT
CASSRKHMNTEAFF
>TRBV7-2|.|TRBJ2-2|.|16
TGTGCCAGCAGCTTAGCGGCAGGGGAAAACACCGGGGAGCTGTTTTTT
CASSLAAGENTGELFF
>TRBV2|.|TRBJ2-7|many|13
TGTGCCAGCATTTCGGGAATTACTGGCGAGCAGTACTTC
CASISGITGEQYF
>TRBV19|.|TRBJ2-7|many|15
TGTGCCAGTAGTATGGGAGCCCTGAGCTCCTACGAGCAGTACTTC
CASSMGALSSYEQYF
>TRBV4-2|.|TRBJ1-1|many|14
TGTGCCAGCAGCCAAAGTGACACGAACACTGAAGCTTTCTTT
CASSQSDTNTEAFF
>TRBV28|.|TRBJ2-1|many|15
TGTGCCAGCAGTTCCCCCGGGACCCCCTACAATGAGCAGTTCTTC
CASSSPGTPYNEQFF
>TRBV14|.|TRBJ2-7|.|14
TGTGCCAGCAGCCAAGGGCGGGCCTCCTACGAGCAGTACTTC
CASSQGRASYEQYF
>TRBV28|TRBD1|TRBJ2-2|many|15
TGTGCCAGCAGTTTGGGGACAGGGGGCTCCGGGGAGCTGTTTTTT
CASSLGTGGSGELFF
>TRBV10-3|TRBD1|TRBJ1-1|many|13
TGTGCCATCAGAGTGACAGGGAGCACTGAAGCTTTCTTT
CAIRVTGSTEAFF
>TRBV12-3/TRBV12-4|.|TRBJ2-7|many|11
TGTGCCAGCAGTTCCAACTACGAGCAGTACTTC
CASSSNYEQYF
>TRBV3-1|.|TRBJ2-3|many|14
TGTGCCAGCAGCCAAGGACCGACCACAGATACGCAGTATTTT
CASSQGPTTDTQYF
>TRBV28|.|TRBJ1-6|many|18
TGTGCCAGCAGTTACGACCGGGGGTTGGGGGGTTATAATTCACCCCTCCACTTT
CASSYDRGLGGYNSPLHF
>TRBV2|.|TRBJ1-1|.|18
TGTGCCAGCAGTAAGTTGGGCGGGGGCGGTGTTATGAACACTGAAGCTTTCTTT
CASSKLGGGGVMNTEAFF
>TRBV7-3|TRBD2|TRBJ2-7|.|15
TGTGCCAGCAGCCACGGACTAGCGGGGGATGACGAGCAGTACTTC
CASSHGLAGDDEQYF
>TRBV29-1|TRBD1|TRBJ2-5|.|16
TGCAGCGTTGAACCCGAGGGACAGGGGGCTGGAGAGACCCAGTACTTC
CSVEPEGQGAGETQYF
>TRBV6-1|TRBD1|TRBJ1-2|many|13
TGTGCCAGCAGCCGGACAGGGCCTGATGGCTACACCTTC
CASSRTGPDGYTF
>TRBV5-1|.|TRBJ1-4|many|15
TGCGCCAGCAGCCCTACAGCTGCAACTAATGAAAAACTGTTTTTT
CASSPTAATNEKLFF
>TRBV2|.|TRBJ1-1|.|14
TGTGCCAGCAGTGAAACGCGCGGGAACACTGAAGCTTTCTTT
CASSETRGNTEAFF
>TRBV28|TRBD1|TRBJ2-3|.|14
TGTGCCAGCAGTTTCGCAGGGGGCGCAGATACGCAGTATTTT
CASSFAGGADTQYF
>TRBV5-1|TRBD1|TRBJ2-5|few|15
TGCGCCAGCACTGAGACACAGGGGTCGTGGGAGACCCAGTACTTC
CASTETQGSWETQYF
>TRBV4-2|.|TRBJ2-3|many|17
TGTGCCAGCAGCCAAGCGGGCCTTTCGTTTGGCACAGATACGCAGTATTTT
CASSQAGLSFGTDTQYF
>TRBV6-1|TRBD2|TRBJ2-1|many|16
TGTGCCAGCAGTCAATCCTCCGGGACTAGCCGGGATAAGCAGTTCTTC
CASSQSSGTSRDKQFF
>TRBV20-1|.|TRBJ2-3|once|13
TGCAGTGCTAGAAGAGGACAAGCAGATACGCAGTATTTT
CSARRGQADTQYF
>TRBV28|.|TRBJ1-2|many|12
TGTGCCAGCAGTTTAGCGCTTCGGGGCTACACCTTC
CASSLALRGYTF
>TRBV2|TRBD1|TRBJ1-1|few|14
TGTGCCAGCAGTCTGGGACAGATGAACACTGAAGCTCTCTTT
CASSLGQMNTEALF
>TRBV28|.|TRBJ1-2|many|14
TGTGCCAGCAGTTGGTCGGGGGTTGACTATGGCTACACCTTC
CASSWSGVDYGYTF
>TRBV4-1|.|TRBJ2-1|many|16
TGCGCCAGCAGCCAAGAGGTGAGGGGCCTATACAATGAGCAGTTCTTC
CASSQEVRGLYNEQFF
>TRBV29-1|TRBD1|TRBJ2-7|.|12
TGCAGCGCCGGACAGGGCTTAGGCGAGCAGTACTTC
CSAGQGLGEQYF
>TRBV3-1|TRBD2|TRBJ2-7|many|16
TGTGCCAGCAGCAAGACTAGCGGGGGGACCTACTACGAGCAGTACTTC
CASSKTSGGTYYEQYF